This is a list of T cell receptor beta chains from one sample in a study of low-dose radiotherapy and immunotherapy resistance in tumors. Each CDR3 protein is one row after TCRdb ran MiXCR on the reads. The repertoire has 35,000 to 50,000 distinct CDR3 sequences, 25% to 40% of them found once; the top ten carry about 3.9%. Sequenced here: PBMCs, sampled before treatment. These TCRs come from a male donor with gallbladder cancer. Both conserved end residues are part of each CDR3. Fields, in order: V gene, D gene, clone size, J gene, CDR3 protein, CDR3 DNA. A D gene is named only where the DNA matches it firmly. Expanded clones are given a class, and other clones once, few, many or no size at all.

TRBV10-3,-,many,TRBJ1-5,CAISESGQGRNQPQHF,TGTGCCATCAGTGAGTCTGGTCAGGGTCGCAATCAGCCCCAGCATTTT
TRBV20-1,-,many,TRBJ1-2,CSALDSNYGYTF,TGCAGTGCTCTCGACAGCAACTATGGCTACACCTTC
TRBV5-6,-,-,TRBJ1-4,CASSLYGVGEKLFF,TGTGCCAGCAGCTTGTACGGGGTTGGCGAAAAACTGTTTTTT
TRBV7-9,TRBD2,many,TRBJ2-2,CASSLASGSGTGELFF,TGTGCCAGCAGCTTGGCTAGCGGGTCGGGGACCGGGGAGCTGTTTTTT
TRBV28,-,medium-sized,TRBJ1-4,CASAGGTTRGKLFF,TGTGCCAGCGCGGGGGGAACAACACGGGGAAAACTGTTTTTT
TRBV2,TRBD2,many,TRBJ2-3,CASRDGLAGGPKRADTQYF,TGTGCCAGCAGAGATGGACTAGCGGGAGGGCCGAAGAGGGCAGATACGCAGTATTTT
TRBV28,-,many,TRBJ1-4,CASILTKGEKLFF,TGTGCCAGCATTTTGACCAAGGGAGAAAAACTGTTTTTT
TRBV7-6,-,many,TRBJ2-7,CASSLAAGSSYEQYF,TGTGCCAGCAGCTTAGCCGCGGGGAGCTCCTACGAGCAGTACTTC
TRBV18,-,few,TRBJ2-7,CASSLGSGAREQYF,TGTGCCAGCTCCCTAGGATCGGGGGCGCGCGAGCAGTACTTC
TRBV6-2/TRBV6-3,-,-,TRBJ2-1,CASSYSAEPYNEQFF,TGTGCCAGCAGTTACTCAGCGGAACCTTACAATGAGCAGTTCTTC
TRBV18,-,medium-sized,TRBJ2-1,CASSPPIPSSYNEQFF,TGTGCCAGCTCACCCCCCATTCCGAGCTCCTACAATGAGCAGTTCTTC
TRBV20-1,-,many,TRBJ2-6,CSARGGSGANVLTF,TGCAGTGCTAGAGGGGGGTCTGGGGCCAACGTCCTGACTTTC
TRBV3-1,-,many,TRBJ1-1,CASSQVAGFTEAFF,TGTGCCAGCAGCCAAGTAGCCGGATTCACTGAAGCTTTCTTT
TRBV9,TRBD1,few,TRBJ1-2,CASSPLGQVYGYTF,TGTGCCAGCAGCCCGCTAGGACAGGTCTATGGCTACACCTTC
TRBV4-2,-,many,TRBJ2-2,CASSQESGVAGELFF,TGTGCCAGCAGCCAAGAATCGGGGGTGGCCGGGGAGCTGTTTTTT
TRBV28,-,medium-sized,TRBJ1-2,CASSFDGQGSRYGYTF,TGTGCCAGCAGTTTTGACGGCCAGGGGAGTAGGTATGGCTACACCTTC
TRBV12-3/TRBV12-4,TRBD2,many,TRBJ2-1,CASSAGLADEQFF,TGTGCCAGCAGTGCAGGACTAGCTGATGAGCAGTTCTTC
TRBV12-3/TRBV12-4,-,many,TRBJ2-6,CASSLVRAGAAASGANVLTF,TGTGCCAGCAGTTTAGTAAGGGCAGGGGCTGCTGCCTCTGGGGCCAACGTCCTGACTTTC
TRBV7-9,TRBD1,-,TRBJ1-5,CASSLGSTGARNQPQHF,TGTGCCAGCAGCTTAGGATCGACAGGGGCTCGCAATCAGCCCCAGCATTTT
TRBV11-2,-,-,TRBJ2-7,CASSRGLYEQYF,TGTGCCAGCAGTCGGGGACTCTACGAGCAGTACTTC
TRBV5-4,-,-,TRBJ1-3,CASSSNAGVSGNTIYF,TGTGCCAGCAGCTCCAACGCTGGAGTCTCTGGAAACACCATATATTTT
TRBV28,-,large,TRBJ1-2,CASSEDRRGSYGYTF,TGCGCCAGCAGTGAGGATCGCAGGGGTAGCTATGGCTACACCTTC
TRBV28,-,once,TRBJ1-3,CASSSRRGSSGNTIYF,TGTGCCAGCAGTTCCCGACGGGGCAGCTCTGGAAACACCATATATTTT
TRBV13,-,-,TRBJ1-2,CASTPNSKPYGYTF,TGTGCCAGCACTCCTAACTCAAAACCCTATGGCTACACCTTC
TRBV5-5,-,many,TRBJ1-1,CASSGGNTEAFF,TGTGCCAGCAGTGGAGGGAACACTGAAGCTTTCTTT
TRBV7-9,TRBD1,many,TRBJ2-1,CASSLLNSGTGSQQPEQFF,TGTGCCAGCAGCCTCTTAAACTCCGGGACAGGGTCCCAACAACCTGAGCAGTTCTTC
TRBV7-3,TRBD2,many,TRBJ2-2,CASSPLPGLAGGPRTGELFF,TGTGCCAGCAGCCCACTACCGGGACTAGCGGGAGGGCCTAGAACCGGGGAGCTGTTTTTT
TRBV5-1,-,few,TRBJ2-1,CASSLMQAEYNEQFF,TGCGCCAGCAGCTTGATGCAGGCGGAATACAATGAGCAGTTCTTC
TRBV29-1,TRBD2,-,TRBJ2-1,CSVEDLAGGSYNEQFF,TGCAGCGTTGAAGATCTGGCGGGAGGATCCTACAATGAGCAGTTCTTC
TRBV28,-,-,TRBJ2-3,CASSRTLSRTDTQYF,TGTGCCAGCAGTCGTACCCTAAGCCGCACAGATACGCAGTATTTT
TRBV5-1,TRBD2,many,TRBJ2-1,CASSPLAGANNEQFF,TGCGCCAGCAGCCCACTAGCGGGGGCTAACAATGAGCAGTTCTTC
TRBV20-1,TRBD2,many,TRBJ2-2,CSARDSAGGPETGELFF,TGCAGTGCTAGAGATTCAGCGGGAGGGCCAGAAACCGGGGAGCTGTTTTTT
TRBV5-1,-,many,TRBJ1-1,CASSTLDRKNTEAFF,TGCGCCAGCAGCACCCTGGACCGCAAAAACACTGAAGCTTTCTTT
TRBV10-3,TRBD1,-,TRBJ2-1,CAISERNMGQGNNEQFF,TGTGCCATCAGTGAGAGGAACATGGGACAGGGGAACAATGAGCAGTTCTTC
TRBV2,-,many,TRBJ2-7,CASRGQDRSYEQYF,TGTGCCAGCAGAGGGCAGGATCGTTCCTACGAGCAGTACTTC
TRBV28,-,many,TRBJ2-1,CASSPGLNEQFF,TGTGCCAGCAGTCCGGGGCTTAATGAGCAGTTCTTC
TRBV9,-,-,TRBJ2-5,CASSVFLGVQETQYF,TGTGCCAGCAGCGTCTTCCTTGGAGTCCAAGAGACCCAGTACTTC
TRBV12-3/TRBV12-4,-,-,TRBJ2-1,CASSLARGLPTF,TGTGCCAGCAGTTTAGCGCGCGGACTCCCAACCTTC
TRBV12-3/TRBV12-4,-,many,TRBJ1-2,CASSFSGHGGYTF,TGTGCCAGCAGTTTTTCCGGACACGGGGGCTACACCTTC
TRBV7-7,-,many,TRBJ2-1,CASSKQPWDEQFF,TGTGCCAGCAGCAAACAACCCTGGGATGAGCAGTTCTTC
TRBV3-1,TRBD1,many,TRBJ1-5,CASSKQGSNQPQHF,TGTGCCAGCAGCAAACAGGGGAGCAATCAGCCCCAGCATTTT
TRBV5-6,TRBD1,-,TRBJ2-2,CASSPLQDRANTGELFF,TGTGCCAGCAGCCCCCTCCAGGACAGGGCGAACACCGGGGAGCTGTTTTTT
TRBV10-1,TRBD2,-,TRBJ2-1,CASSESAGGNEQFF,TGCGCCAGCAGTGAGTCGGCGGGGGGCAATGAGCAGTTCTTC
TRBV12-3/TRBV12-4,TRBD1,many,TRBJ2-6,CASRPLGTGASGANVLTF,TGTGCCAGCAGACCATTAGGGACAGGGGCCTCTGGGGCCAACGTCCTGACTTTC
TRBV23-1,TRBD1,-,TRBJ2-7,CASRQFPDRGFLNEQYF,TGCGCCAGCAGACAATTCCCGGACAGGGGGTTTCTCAACGAGCAGTACTTC
TRBV29-1,-,-,TRBJ1-1,CSVDDRMNTEAFF,TGCAGCGTTGATGACAGGATGAACACTGAAGCTTTCTTT
TRBV12-3/TRBV12-4,-,many,TRBJ2-5,CASSRRGQETQYF,TGTGCCAGCAGCCGCAGGGGCCAAGAGACCCAGTACTTC
TRBV28,-,-,TRBJ2-3,CASSGGGVSTDTQYF,TGTGCCAGCAGCGGAGGGGGGGTTAGCACAGATACGCAGTATTTT
TRBV2,-,-,TRBJ2-1,CASFERGKQFF,TGTGCCAGCTTCGAACGGGGAAAGCAGTTCTTC
TRBV5-1,-,-,TRBJ2-1,CASSGGTTVSNEQFF,TGCGCCAGCAGTGGGGGAACTACAGTGTCCAATGAGCAGTTCTTC
TRBV7-6,-,many,TRBJ1-1,CASARATIGRDTEAFF,TGTGCCAGCGCCCGAGCGACGATTGGTAGGGACACTGAAGCTTTCTTT
TRBV12-3/TRBV12-4,-,few,TRBJ1-2,CASSGGMFPVEGYTF,TGTGCCAGCAGTGGGGGGATGTTCCCCGTTGAGGGCTACACCTTC